This TCR beta chain was captured by sequencing in a study of T cells in Graves' hyperthyroidism and ophthalmopathy. Study-level information: At the time of initial diagnosis and before any treatment, peripheral blood was collected.

The TCR beta CDR3 regions underwent amplification using RNA transcripts as the source. A set of HTBI primers served as the primers for a first-round RT-PCR of the TCR CDR3. TCRdb re-analysed the multiplex PCR reads in MiXCR, keeping a single row per CDR3 protein. The sample has roughly 580,000 distinct CDR3 sequences; approximately 13% are singletons. The hyperthyroidism patients had all been newly diagnosed, and their disease duration was under 2 months. Their ages ranged from 18 to 65 years. This clonotype came up many times. Its antigen is not known. The CDR3 consists of 14 residues. Germline CDR1 is SGHTA and CDR2 is FQGNSA. The V gene lost 7 bases and the J gene lost 4 bases, with 14 bases spanning the gap. Study-wide results and caveats: Ophthalmopathy was distinguished from stable hyperthyroidism by 13 V-J signatures. Blood also showed most of the thyroid clonotypes that were expanded above 0.001.

The chain couples TRBV7-2 to TRBJ1-5; the D gene is possibly TRBD1 (6 bases). Sequencing input: blood. This TCR was sampled from a woman aged 25-40 years with Graves' hyperthyroidism that later progressed to Graves' ophthalmopathy. The CDR3 DNA reads as TGTGCCAGCATAGAGGGGGGCGCGAATCAGCCCCAGCATTTT. Translation: CASIEGGANQPQHF.